A single sample is the source of the 19 T cell receptor beta chains below, sequenced in a study of cytomegalovirus exposure and HLA in healthy donors (dated by TCRdb to between 2016 and 2019). The library came from the immunoSEQ multiplex PCR assay. A mixture of 60 forward primers for TCR Vbeta segments and 13 reverse primers for TCR Jbeta segments was used in the multiplex PCR. TCRdb provides this immuneACCESS table in a form limited to in-frame rearrangements. Some clones are lacking; in checked studies, under half of them reflect an unresolved V gene, and why the rest are absent is not known. Recorded for this sample are 150,000 to 200,000 clones; 76% of them occurred a single time. About 1.3% of the sample belongs to the ten largest clones. Sequenced: PBMCs. The receptors shown here come from a man aged 55 to 70 in good health and CMV-seronegative.

This clone has only a few counts. This CDR3 is also generated by other DNA sequences in the sample. The chain combines TRBV11-3 with TRBJ2-1; 8 nucleotides match TRBD2. Germline trimming cut 5 bases from V and 6 bases from J; bases unmatched to any gene: 9. Germline CDR1 and CDR2: SGHNT and YENEEA. This CDR3 comprises 15 residues. CDR3 sequence (DNA): TGTGCCAGCAGCAGATCCGGGACTAGTGGCAATGAGCAGTTCTTC. As protein: CASSRSGTSGNEQFF. The full variable domain, rest sourced from reference TRBV11-3 and TRBJ2-1, is EAGVVQSPRYKIIEKKQPVAFWCNPISGHNTLYWYLQNLGQGPELLIRYENEEAVDDSQLPKDRFSAERLKGVDSTLKIQPAELGDSAVYLCASSRSGTSGNEQFFGPGTRLTVL.

This clone was recorded a few times. J is TRBJ2-2 and V is TRBV5-1, with TRBD1 matching over 12 bases. The J segment lost 1 base and the V segment lost 0 bases, leaving 7 bases of the junction unmatched. This CDR3 comprises 19 residues. Looked up from germline, CDR1 is SGHRS and CDR2 is YFSETQ. The CDR3 nucleotides are TGCGCCAGCAGCTTGGGGGACAGGGGGCTCCCTTTGAACACCGGGGAGCTGTTTTTT. Translating it yields CASSLGDRGLPLNTGELFF.

The chain employs TRBV29-1 and TRBJ2-2, with D tentatively TRBD1 (5 bases). There are 13 residues in the CDR3. The V end lost 3 bases, the J end lost 4 bases, and 9 bases lay between the germline ends. Germline V gives CDR1 SQVTM, CDR2 ANQGSEA. The DNA of the CDR3 is TGCAGCGTTGATTCTAGGGGCACCGGGGAGCTGTTTTTT. Protein product: CSVDSRGTGELFF.

This clone has just one count. V is TRBV4-3 and J is TRBJ2-1; D unclear. The germline V gene encodes CDR1 LGHNA and CDR2 YSLEER. Trimming shortened V by 0 bases and J by 7 bases, and 13 bases separated the two germline ends. The CDR3 has 15 residues. In DNA, the CDR3 is TGCGCCAGCAGCCAAGATAGAGGTAGTTTTAATGAGCAGTTCTTC. Amino acid sequence: CASSQDRGSFNEQFF.

The rearrangement links TRBV5-1 to TRBJ2-3; 7 bases match TRBD2. CDR1 is SGHRS, CDR2 YFSETQ, per germline. The CDR3 covers 16 residues. With 4 bases clipped from V and 1 base from J, the junction kept 9 bases outside the gene matches. The DNA for the CDR3 is TGCGCCAGCAGCCCCTCCGCTAGCGGCGGCACAGATACGCAGTATTTT. Encoded protein: CASSPSASGGTDTQYF.

The chain has TRBV2 and TRBJ2-2; 9 bases align to TRBD2. The J segment lost 3 bases and the V segment lost 3 bases, leaving 5 bases of the junction unmatched. The CDR3 extends over 16 amino acids. Germline CDR1 and CDR2: SNHLY and FYNNEI. The DNA for the CDR3 is TGTGCCAGCAGTGAGGGGACTAGCAGTTACACCGGGGAGCTGTTTTTT. Amino acids: CASSEGTSSYTGELFF.

The gene calls are TRBV29-1 and TRBJ1-2; possibly TRBD1 for D (5 bases). Per germline, CDR1 SQVTM and CDR2 ANQGSEA. V lost 3 bases to trimming and J lost 14 bases, with 13 bases between them. The CDR3 sequence is 10 residues long. The CDR3 is CSVDVGPSTF. The CDR3 nucleotides are TGCAGCGTTGATGTGGGGCCGTCAACCTTC.

The genes are TRBV28 and TRBJ2-1, with 14 bases fitting TRBD2. The CDR3 is 19 amino acids. CDR1 is MDHEN, CDR2 SYDVKM, per germline. The junction had 13 bases not matched to a gene; V was cut back by 3 bases and J by 6 bases. The CDR3 coding sequence is TGTGCCAGCAGTTTGGGTCCGGGGACTAGCGGGAGCGGGGGCAATGAGCAGTTCTTC. This codes for CASSLGPGTSGSGGNEQFF.

The rearrangement links TRBV6-1 to TRBJ1-5; 8 nucleotides line up with TRBD1. The length of the CDR3 is 17 residues. J gave up 2 bases and V 4 bases, and 10 bases lay outside the gene matches. The germline CDR1 and CDR2 sequences are MNHNS and SASEGT. In nucleotides, the CDR3 is TGTGCCAGCAGTGGAGACAGGGGCCATAGGGGCAATCAGCCCCAGCATTTT. This codes for CASSGDRGHRGNQPQHF.

In its sample, this clone was seen a few times. V and J are TRBV7-6 and TRBJ2-3, with 7 nucleotides matching TRBD2. Germline V gene lookup returns CDR1 SGHVS and CDR2 FNYEAQ. V trimming: 1 base; J trimming: 2 bases; junction bases outside the gene matches: 6. CDR3 length: 16 residues. CDR3 residues: CASSLGSRGYTDTQYF. CDR3 in DNA: TGTGCCAGCAGCTTAGGCTCGCGGGGGTACACAGATACGCAGTATTTT.

The V gene is TRBV13, the J gene TRBJ2-7; 8 nucleotides match TRBD1. The CDR3 is made up of 15 amino acids. The germline CDR1 and CDR2 sequences are PRHDT and FYEKMQ (reference sequence). Trimming removed 1 base from V and 2 bases from J; junction bases left unmatched: 4. CDR3 bases: TGTGCCAGCAGCTTAGAAAGGACAGGGACCTACGAGCAGTACTTC. Translating gives CASSLERTGTYEQYF.

V gene TRBV5-1 combines with J gene TRBJ2-5, with 7 bases fitting TRBD2. Trimming cost V 2 bases and J 5 bases; bases outside gene matches: 3. The length of the CDR3 is 13 residues. The V gene's germline CDR1 is SGHRS and CDR2 YFSETQ. The DNA for the CDR3 is TGCGCCAGCAGCTTCGGTAGCGGGGAGACCCAGTACTTC. It specifies CASSFGSGETQYF.

V usage is TRBV6-1 and J usage is TRBJ2-7; TRBD2 matches 10 bases. The length of the CDR3 is 18 residues. The trim removed 4 bases at V and 0 bases at J, leaving 12 bases unmatched. Germline loops: CDR1 MNHNS, CDR2 SASEGT. This CDR3 reads CASSGGRSSGGLSYEQYF. CDR3 nucleotide sequence: TGTGCCAGCAGTGGAGGGAGGTCTAGCGGGGGTCTCTCCTACGAGCAGTACTTC.

This clone was observed a handful of times. V is TRBV19 and J is TRBJ1-2, with D possibly being TRBD1 (6 bases). V was pared by 1 base and J by 8 bases, with 11 bases between. CDR1 and CDR2 (germline): LNHDA, SQIVND (reference sequence). The CDR3 consists of 13 residues. CDR3 nucleotides: TGTGCCAGTAGTATAGGTCCGGGACAAGGCTACACCTTC. Encoded protein: CASSIGPGQGYTF.

The rearrangement links TRBV19 to TRBJ2-5, with 9 bases lining up with TRBD1. Germline-derived CDR1 and CDR2 are LNHDA and SQIVND (reference sequence). The CDR3 is 14 amino acids. V gave up 5 bases and J gave up 1 base; unmatched junction bases: 2. This CDR3 reads CASSGGQGQETQYF. The CDR3 region has the DNA TGTGCCAGTAGTGGGGGACAGGGCCAAGAGACCCAGTACTTC.

V is TRBV27 and J is TRBJ1-1; D is uncertain. Trimming cost V 6 bases and J 6 bases, with 17 bases left between them. CDR3 size: 14 residues. CDR1 is MNHEY, CDR2 SMNVEV, per germline (reference sequence). Here the CDR3 reads CASRVDKSSPEAFF. The CDR3 DNA sequence: TGTGCCAGCAGAGTCGACAAATCCTCTCCTGAAGCTTTCTTT.

The chain recombines TRBV4-1 with TRBJ2-5; D gene uncertain. The V and J ends lost 0 bases and 9 bases respectively, with 8 bases between them. Germline V lookup: CDR1 MGHRA, CDR2 YSYEKL. There are 12 residues in the CDR3. The CDR3 spells CASSQDLGSQYF. The CDR3 nucleotides read TGCGCCAGCAGCCAAGATCTCGGGTCCCAGTACTTC.

This clone was observed a few times. The rearrangement joins TRBV27 to TRBJ2-1; TRBD1 aligns across 10 bases. Unmatched junction bases numbered 12, after V lost 10 bases and J lost 9 bases. CDR3 length: 14 amino acids. CDR1 MNHEY and CDR2 SMNVEV come from the germline V gene (reference sequence). CDR3 bases: TGTGCCACCCACGCGGGACAGGGGCGCGGTGAGCAGTTCTTC. Translated, it gives CATHAGQGRGEQFF.

The chain couples TRBV18 to TRBJ2-3; TRBD1 matches at 7 bases. The V gene's germline CDR1 is KGHSH and CDR2 LQKENI. Germline trimming cut 4 bases from V and 0 bases from J; bases unmatched to any gene: 7. The CDR3 consists of 16 residues. In DNA, the CDR3 is TGTGCCAGCTCACGTTCGGGACAGCCTAGCACAGATACGCAGTATTTT. Its protein is CASSRSGQPSTDTQYF.